This T cell receptor (beta chain) originates from a study of shared clonotypes between healthy human individuals. Study observations and caveats: Among a handful of donors, approximately 5% of naive CD4 clonotypes were found in common. Among donors, the sharing of clonotypes was expected to be influenced by sequencing depth. It was the non-shared clonotypes that had lower generation probabilities than clonotypes shared by all four donors.

Per the original methods: Filtering differed because ImmunoSEQ produced junction-only sequences that carried no quality scores. The data were produced by immunoSEQ multiplex PCR, yet TCRdb's version contains in-frame clones alone and is incomplete. That table furnishes V, J and clone size, whereas the DNA furnished D and trimming. The sample has 2 million to 2.5 million clones, roughly 90% seen once; the top ten hold roughly 0.34%. This clone was found once. Its antigen is unidentified. Germline V gene data show CDR1 as GTSNPN and CDR2 as SVGIG (reference sequence). This CDR3 comprises 14 residues. V lost 4 bases to trimming and J lost 0 bases, with 9 bases between them.

The receptor was derived from a man between 18 and 35 years old in good health. Some clones in this sample may be carry-over from other donors' samples. The chain is built from TRBV30 and TRBJ2-2; possibly TRBD2 for D (5 bases). Sequencing input: naive CD4+ T cells from PBMCs. Subset defined: CD45RA+ positively selected. The CDR3 here is CAWKSGSNTGELFF. The CDR3 DNA is TGTGCCTGGAAGTCGGGGTCGAACACCGGGGAGCTGTTTTTT.